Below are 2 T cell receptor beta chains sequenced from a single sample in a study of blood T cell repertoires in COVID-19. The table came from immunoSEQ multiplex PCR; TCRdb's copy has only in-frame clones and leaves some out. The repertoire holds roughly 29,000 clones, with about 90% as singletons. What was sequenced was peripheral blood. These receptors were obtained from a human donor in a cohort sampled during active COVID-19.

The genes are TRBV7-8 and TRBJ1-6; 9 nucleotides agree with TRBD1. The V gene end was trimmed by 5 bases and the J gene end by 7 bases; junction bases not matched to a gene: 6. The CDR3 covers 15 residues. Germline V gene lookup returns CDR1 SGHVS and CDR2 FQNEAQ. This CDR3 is CASSTQGQGNSPLHF. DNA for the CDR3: TGTGCCAGCAGCACCCAAGGACAGGGGAATTCACCCCTCCACTTT.

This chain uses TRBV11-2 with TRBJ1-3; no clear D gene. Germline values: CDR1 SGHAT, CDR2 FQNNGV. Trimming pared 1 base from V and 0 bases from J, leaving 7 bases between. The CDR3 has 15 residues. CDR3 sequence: CASSLGQYSGNTIYF. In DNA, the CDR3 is TGTGCCAGCAGCTTAGGGCAGTACTCTGGAAACACCATATATTTT.